This TCR beta chain was captured in a study of T-cell memory formation after mild COVID-19. This clonotype was counted a few times. This CDR3 is built from 12 residues. V was shortened by 4 bases and J by 8 bases, with 6 bases between the two germline ends. Germline V gene data show CDR1 as SGHVS and CDR2 as FNYEAQ. TCRdb re-derived calls from the 5' RACE reads in MiXCR, one entry per CDR3 protein. Of about 430,000 distinct CDR3 sequences in the sample, 20% to 30% were seen once. Sequencing was carried out using PBMCs or a T cell subset sorted from them (not recorded which). The chain combines TRBV7-6 with TRBJ1-6; D is ambiguous. This sequence originates from an adult woman who had mild COVID-19 (a few samples of this study predate the infection). Cell type and time point are not known. The CDR3 DNA reads TGTGCCAGCAGCTCCTACTATTCACCCCTCCACTTT. Encoded protein: CASSSYYSPLHF.